The text below deals with one T cell receptor (beta chain). Its antigen is not identified. The CDR3 contains 18 residues. Germline V gene sequence: CDR1 SGHDT, CDR2 YYEEEE. The J segment lost 4 bases and the V segment lost 3 bases, leaving 14 bases of the junction unmatched. Sequencing used immunoSEQ multiplex PCR; TCRdb keeps in-frame clones, though not all of them. The sample lists around 2,000,000 clones; about 95% were seen once. Naivety among CD8 cells was defined by CD45RO negativity and positive CCR7 selection, thereby excluding terminally differentiated effector memory CD45RA+ cells. These data belong to a study of shared clonotypes between healthy human individuals. Study outcomes and limitations: Generally, naive subsets (rather than memory subsets) showed larger estimated richness. Clonotype sharing across donors was expected to vary with sequencing depth.

This sequence joins TRBV5-6 and TRBJ2-3; the match to TRBD1 covers 10 bases. Sequenced sample: naive CD8+ T cells sorted from blood. The sequence was obtained from a man younger than 35 in good health. This chain's CDR3 is CASSSGTGDVIGPDTQYF. The CDR3 DNA reads TGTGCCAGCAGCTCCGGGACAGGGGATGTTATAGGTCCAGATACGCAGTATTTT.